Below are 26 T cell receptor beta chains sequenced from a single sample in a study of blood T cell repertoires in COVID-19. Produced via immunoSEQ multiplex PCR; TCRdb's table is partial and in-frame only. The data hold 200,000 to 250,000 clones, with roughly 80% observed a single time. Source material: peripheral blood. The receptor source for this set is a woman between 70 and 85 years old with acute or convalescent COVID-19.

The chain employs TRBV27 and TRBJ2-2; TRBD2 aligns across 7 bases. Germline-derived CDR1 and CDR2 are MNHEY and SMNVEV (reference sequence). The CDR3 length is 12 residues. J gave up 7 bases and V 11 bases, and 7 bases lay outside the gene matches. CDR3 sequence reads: CASEGGVGELFF. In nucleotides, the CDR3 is TGTGCCTCCGAGGGAGGGGTCGGGGAGCTGTTTTTT.

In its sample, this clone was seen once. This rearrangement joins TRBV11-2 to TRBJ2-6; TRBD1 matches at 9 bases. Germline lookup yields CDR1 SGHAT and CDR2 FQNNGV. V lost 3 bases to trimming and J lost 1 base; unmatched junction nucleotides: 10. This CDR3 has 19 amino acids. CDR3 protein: CASSFPPGQGGSGANVLTF. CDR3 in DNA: TGTGCCAGCAGCTTTCCGCCGGGACAGGGTGGTTCTGGGGCCAACGTCCTGACTTTC.

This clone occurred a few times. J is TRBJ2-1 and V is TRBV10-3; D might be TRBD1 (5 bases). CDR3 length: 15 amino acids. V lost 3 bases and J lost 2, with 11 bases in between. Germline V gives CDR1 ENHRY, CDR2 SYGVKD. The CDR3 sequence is CAISDRVVTYNEQFF. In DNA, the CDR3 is TGTGCCATCAGTGACAGGGTGGTAACCTACAATGAGCAGTTCTTC.

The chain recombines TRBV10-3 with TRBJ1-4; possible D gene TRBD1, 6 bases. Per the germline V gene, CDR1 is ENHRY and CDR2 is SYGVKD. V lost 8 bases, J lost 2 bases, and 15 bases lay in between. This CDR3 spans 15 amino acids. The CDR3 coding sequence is TGTGCCATCCGGGGGGGCAGGGACACTAATGAAAAACTGTTTTTT. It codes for CAIRGGRDTNEKLFF.

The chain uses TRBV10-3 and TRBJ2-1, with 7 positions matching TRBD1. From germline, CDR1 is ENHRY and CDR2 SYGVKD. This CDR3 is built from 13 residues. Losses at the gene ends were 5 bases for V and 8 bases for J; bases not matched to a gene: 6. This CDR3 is CAISSTGEDEQFF. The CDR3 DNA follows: TGTGCCATCAGTAGTACAGGGGAAGATGAGCAGTTCTTC.

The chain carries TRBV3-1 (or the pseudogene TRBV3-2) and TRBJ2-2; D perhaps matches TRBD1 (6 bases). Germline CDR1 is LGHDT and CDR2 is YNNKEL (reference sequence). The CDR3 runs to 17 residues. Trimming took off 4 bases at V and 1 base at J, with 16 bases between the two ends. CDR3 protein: CASSRRRPGQNTGELFF. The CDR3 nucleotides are TGTGCCAGCAGCCGAAGGCGACCGGGACAGAACACCGGGGAGCTGTTTTTT.

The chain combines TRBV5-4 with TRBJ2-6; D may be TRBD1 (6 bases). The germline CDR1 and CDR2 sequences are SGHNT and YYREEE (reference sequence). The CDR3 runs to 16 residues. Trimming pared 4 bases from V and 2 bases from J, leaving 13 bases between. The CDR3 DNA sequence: TGTGCCAGCAGCCCAACAGGGTATCCTGGGGCCAACGTCCTGACTTTC. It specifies CASSPTGYPGANVLTF.

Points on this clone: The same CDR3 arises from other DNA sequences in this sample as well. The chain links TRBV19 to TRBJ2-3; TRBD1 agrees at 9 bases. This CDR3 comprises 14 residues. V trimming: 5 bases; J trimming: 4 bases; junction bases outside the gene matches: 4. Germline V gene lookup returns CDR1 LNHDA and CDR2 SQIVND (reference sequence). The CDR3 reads CASSPGQGPDTQYF. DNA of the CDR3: TGTGCCAGTAGTCCAGGACAGGGGCCAGATACGCAGTATTTT.

The CDR3 nucleotides read TGTGCCGGGGCCGTGACAGGGGGCTACAATGAGCAGTTCTTC. It codes for CAGAVTGGYNEQFF. V gene TRBV30 combines with J gene TRBJ2-1; 9 bases are shared with TRBD1. CDR1 and CDR2 (germline): GTSNPN, SVGIG (reference sequence). J gave up 3 bases and V 8 bases, and 8 bases lay outside the gene matches. The CDR3 consists of 14 residues.

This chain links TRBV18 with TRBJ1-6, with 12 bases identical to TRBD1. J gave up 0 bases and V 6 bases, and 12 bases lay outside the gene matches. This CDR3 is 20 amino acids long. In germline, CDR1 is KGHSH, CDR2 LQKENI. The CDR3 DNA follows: TGTGCCAGCTCCCAGAACTCCGGGACAGGGGGCCTCTCCTATAATTCACCCCTCCACTTT. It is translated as CASSQNSGTGGLSYNSPLHF. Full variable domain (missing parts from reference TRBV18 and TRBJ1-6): NAGVMQNPRHLVRRRGQEARLRCSPMKGHSHVYWYRQLPEEGLKFMVYLQKENIIDESGMPKERFSAEFPKEGPSILRIQQVVRGDSAAYFCASSQNSGTGGLSYNSPLHFGNGTRLTVT.

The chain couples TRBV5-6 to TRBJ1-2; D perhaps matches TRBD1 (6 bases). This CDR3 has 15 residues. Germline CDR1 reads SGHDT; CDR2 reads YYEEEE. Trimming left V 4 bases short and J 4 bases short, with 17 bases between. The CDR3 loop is CASSHLRGAFYGYTF. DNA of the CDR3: TGTGCCAGCAGCCATCTCCGGGGGGCCTTCTATGGCTACACCTTC.

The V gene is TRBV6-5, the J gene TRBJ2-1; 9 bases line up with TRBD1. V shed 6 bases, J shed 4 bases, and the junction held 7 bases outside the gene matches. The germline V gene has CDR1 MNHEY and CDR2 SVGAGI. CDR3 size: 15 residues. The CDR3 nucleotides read TGTGCCAGCAGCCTCGGACAGGGGCAGTACAATGAGCAGTTCTTC. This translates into CASSLGQGQYNEQFF.

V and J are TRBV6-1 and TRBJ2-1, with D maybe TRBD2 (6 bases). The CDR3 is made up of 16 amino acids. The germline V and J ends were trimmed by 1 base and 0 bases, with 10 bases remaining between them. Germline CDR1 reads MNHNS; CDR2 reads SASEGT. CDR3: CASSEVNGSSYNEQFF. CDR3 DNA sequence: TGTGCCAGCAGTGAAGTTAACGGGAGCTCCTACAATGAGCAGTTCTTC.

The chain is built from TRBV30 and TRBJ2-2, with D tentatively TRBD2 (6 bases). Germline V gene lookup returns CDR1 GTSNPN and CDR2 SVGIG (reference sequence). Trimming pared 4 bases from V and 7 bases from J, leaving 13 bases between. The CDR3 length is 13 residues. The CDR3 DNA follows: TGTGCCTGGAATGGAGGGGTGGGCGGGGAGCTGTTTTTT. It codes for CAWNGGVGGELFF.

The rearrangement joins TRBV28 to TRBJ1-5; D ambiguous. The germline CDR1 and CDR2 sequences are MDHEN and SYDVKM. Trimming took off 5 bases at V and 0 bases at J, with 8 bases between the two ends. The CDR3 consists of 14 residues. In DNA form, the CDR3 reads TGTGCCAGCAGTCAGGTATATAGCAATCAGCCCCAGCATTTT. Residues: CASSQVYSNQPQHF.

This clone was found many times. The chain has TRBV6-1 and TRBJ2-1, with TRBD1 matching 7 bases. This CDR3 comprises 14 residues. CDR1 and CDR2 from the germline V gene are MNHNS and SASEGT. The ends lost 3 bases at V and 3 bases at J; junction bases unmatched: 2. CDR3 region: CASSDRDSYNEQFF. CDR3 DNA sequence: TGTGCCAGCAGTGACCGGGACAGCTACAATGAGCAGTTCTTC.

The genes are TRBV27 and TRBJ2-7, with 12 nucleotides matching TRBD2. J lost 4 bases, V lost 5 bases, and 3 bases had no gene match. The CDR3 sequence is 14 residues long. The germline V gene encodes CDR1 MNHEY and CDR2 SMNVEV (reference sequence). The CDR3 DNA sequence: TGTGCCAGCAGTCTAGCGGGAGGGGAATACGAGCAGTACTTC. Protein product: CASSLAGGEYEQYF.

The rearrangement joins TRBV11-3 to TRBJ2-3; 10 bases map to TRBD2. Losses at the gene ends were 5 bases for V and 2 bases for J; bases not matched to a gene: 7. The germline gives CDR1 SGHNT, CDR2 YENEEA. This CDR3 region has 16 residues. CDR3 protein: CASSPGLAGVTDTQYF. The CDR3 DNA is TGTGCCAGCAGCCCAGGGCTAGCGGGAGTCACAGATACGCAGTATTTT.

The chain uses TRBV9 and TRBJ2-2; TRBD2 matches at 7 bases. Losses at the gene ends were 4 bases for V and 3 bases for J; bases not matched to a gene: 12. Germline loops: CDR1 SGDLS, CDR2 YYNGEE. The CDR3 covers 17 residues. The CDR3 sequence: CASSLRLPGGDTGELFF. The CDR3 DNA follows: TGTGCCAGCAGCCTACGTTTACCGGGAGGCGACACCGGGGAGCTGTTTTTT.

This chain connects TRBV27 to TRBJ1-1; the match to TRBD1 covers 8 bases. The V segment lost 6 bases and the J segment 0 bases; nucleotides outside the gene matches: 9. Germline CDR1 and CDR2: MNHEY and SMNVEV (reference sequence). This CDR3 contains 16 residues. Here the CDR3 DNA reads TGTGCCAGCAGACTAACAGGGGGACCTATGAACACTGAAGCTTTCTTT. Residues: CASRLTGGPMNTEAFF.

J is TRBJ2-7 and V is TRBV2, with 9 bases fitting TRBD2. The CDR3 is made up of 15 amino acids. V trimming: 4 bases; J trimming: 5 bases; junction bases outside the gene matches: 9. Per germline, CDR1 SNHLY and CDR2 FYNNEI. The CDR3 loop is CASSGGAGGFHEQYF. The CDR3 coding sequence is TGTGCCAGCAGTGGGGGAGCGGGAGGATTTCACGAGCAGTACTTC. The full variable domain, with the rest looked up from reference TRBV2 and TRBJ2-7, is EPEVTQTPSHQVTQMGQEVILRCVPISNHLYFYWYRQILGQKVEFLVSFYNNEISEKSEIFDDQFSVERPDGSNFTLKIRSTKLEDSAMYFCASSGGAGGFHEQYFGPGTRLTVT.

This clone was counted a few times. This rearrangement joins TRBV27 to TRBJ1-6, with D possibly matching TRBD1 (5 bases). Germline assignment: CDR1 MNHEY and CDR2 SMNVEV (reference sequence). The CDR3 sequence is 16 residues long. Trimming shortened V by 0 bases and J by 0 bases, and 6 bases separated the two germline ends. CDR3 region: CASSLSGGSYNSPLHF. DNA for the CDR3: TGTGCCAGCAGTTTATCCGGGGGCTCCTATAATTCACCCCTCCACTTT.

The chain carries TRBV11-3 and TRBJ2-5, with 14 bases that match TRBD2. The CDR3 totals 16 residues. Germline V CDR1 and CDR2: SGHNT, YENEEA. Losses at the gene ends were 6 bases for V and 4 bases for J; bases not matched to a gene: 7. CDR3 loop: CASSSGLAGDSETQYF. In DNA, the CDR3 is TGTGCCAGCAGTTCGGGACTAGCGGGAGATTCAGAGACCCAGTACTTC. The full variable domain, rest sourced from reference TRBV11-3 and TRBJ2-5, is EAGVVQSPRYKIIEKKQPVAFWCNPISGHNTLYWYLQNLGQGPELLIRYENEEAVDDSQLPKDRFSAERLKGVDSTLKIQPAELGDSAVYLCASSSGLAGDSETQYFGPGTRLLVL.

The CDR3 sequence: CATETPAGEQYF. The DNA of the CDR3 is TGTGCCACGGAGACCCCGGCGGGCGAGCAGTACTTC. J is TRBJ2-7 and V is TRBV28, with a weak D call TRBD2 (5 bases). Between the trimmed V and J ends, which lost 10 bases and 6 bases, there was a span of 16 bases. CDR3 length equals 12 residues. The germline V gene has CDR1 MDHEN and CDR2 SYDVKM.

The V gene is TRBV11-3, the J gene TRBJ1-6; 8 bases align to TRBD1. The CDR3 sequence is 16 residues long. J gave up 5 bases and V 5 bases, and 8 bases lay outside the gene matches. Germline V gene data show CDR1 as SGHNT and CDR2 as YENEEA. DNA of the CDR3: TGTGCCAGCAGCCTTCAGACAGGGGAGGATAATTCACCCCTCCACTTT. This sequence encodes CASSLQTGEDNSPLHF.

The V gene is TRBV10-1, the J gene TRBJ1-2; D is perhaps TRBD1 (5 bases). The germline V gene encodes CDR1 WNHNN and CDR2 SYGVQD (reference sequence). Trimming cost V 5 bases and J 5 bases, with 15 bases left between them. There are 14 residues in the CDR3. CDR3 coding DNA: TGCGCCAGCAGTCCCCAGGGAATTGTTTATGGCTACACCTTC. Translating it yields CASSPQGIVYGYTF.